This T cell receptor (beta chain) was obtained from a study of Tregs in tolerant kidney transplant recipients. This clone is a singleton in its sample. Its antigen is unidentified. Points from the study as a whole: Biological reproducibility was not directly addressed in this study. Validation in larger populations is needed because few patients were studied. Some patients' samples used different primers over time, so nucleotide sequences weren't comparable.

Mixed chimerism was transient after nonmyeloablative marrow transplants from related graft donors. CD4+CD25+CD127- Tregs, CD4+CD25- non-Tregs, CD4 and CD8 cells were sorted. TCRdb's table, derived via immunoSEQ multiplex PCR, lists solely in-frame clones and lacks some. The repertoire holds about 64,000 clones, with 80% to 90% as singletons. The ends lost 0 bases at V and 6 bases at J; junction bases unmatched: 5. CDR1 and CDR2 from the germline V gene are SGHRS and YFSETQ. This CDR3 has 15 residues. This receptor was identified in a human patient who received a combined kidney and bone marrow transplant. Some T cells could come from the graft donor. This sequence joins TRBV5-1 and TRBJ2-7; 11 nucleotides line up with TRBD2. This material consisted of CD4+ T cells from blood (PBMCs), taken 6 months after the transplant. The CDR3 DNA follows: TGCGCCAGCAGCTTGGTTCTAGCGGGAGGTTCCGAGCAGTACTTC. Amino acid sequence: CASSLVLAGGSEQYF.